This T cell receptor (beta chain) was documented in a study of response to subunit inactivated influenza vaccine. Whole-study findings and limits: With each seasonal influenza vaccination, the authors suggested, few new T cells are recruited.

CDR3 length equals 14 residues. The germline gives CDR1 SNHLY, CDR2 FYNNEI. J was trimmed by 10 bases and V by 7 bases; bases with no gene match: 10. This clonotype was recorded at least ten times. The antigen is not known. Via MiXCR, TCRdb re-called the RT-PCR reads, giving one row per CDR3 protein. The repertoire holds hundreds of thousands of distinct CDR3 sequences, with around 15% as singletons. The receptor comes from a man aged 50 to 60 who received an inactivated influenza vaccine. This sequence joins TRBV2 and TRBJ1-6; 7 bases fit TRBD1. Sequencing used PBMCs from blood, obtained 14 to 15 days before vaccination. In DNA form, the CDR3 reads TGTGCCAGCACGGGGGAACAGGGGCTCTCACCCCTCCACTTT. Translation: CASTGEQGLSPLHF.